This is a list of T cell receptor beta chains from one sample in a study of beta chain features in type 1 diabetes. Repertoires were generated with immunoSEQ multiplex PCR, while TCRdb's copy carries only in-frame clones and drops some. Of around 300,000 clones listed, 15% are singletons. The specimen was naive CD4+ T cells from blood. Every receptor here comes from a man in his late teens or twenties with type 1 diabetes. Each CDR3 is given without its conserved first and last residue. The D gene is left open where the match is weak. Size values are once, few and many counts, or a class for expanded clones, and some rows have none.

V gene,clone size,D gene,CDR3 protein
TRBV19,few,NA,ASSYSGQPAGNTIY
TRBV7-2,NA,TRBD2,ASSLRGTGTDTQY
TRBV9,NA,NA,ASSVEPGLETQY
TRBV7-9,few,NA,ASSFNRARNTGELF
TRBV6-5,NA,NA,ASSYGGVSEQPQH
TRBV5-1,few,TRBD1,ASSPGQGHQETQY
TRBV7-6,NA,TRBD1,ASSPRDRGTGANVLT
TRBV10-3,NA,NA,AIAGLSYEQY
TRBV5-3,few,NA,ARSSNRETGLGQPQH
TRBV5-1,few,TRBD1,ASSLARGNSPLH
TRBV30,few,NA,AWSPGLLGYT
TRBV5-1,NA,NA,ASSAPDRGAGGYT
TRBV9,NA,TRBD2,ASSVDRGRGYHMETQY
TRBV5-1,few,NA,ASSPGENYGYT
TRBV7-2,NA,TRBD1,ASSRGQGRTDTQY
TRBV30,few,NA,AWRGAGGTGELF
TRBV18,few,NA,ASSPGRVSNQPQH
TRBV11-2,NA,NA,ASSTSGLIQETQY
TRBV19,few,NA,ASSMYPGKAF
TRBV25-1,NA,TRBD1,ASSVRDRDTEAF
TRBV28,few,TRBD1,ASRRQGRSGELF